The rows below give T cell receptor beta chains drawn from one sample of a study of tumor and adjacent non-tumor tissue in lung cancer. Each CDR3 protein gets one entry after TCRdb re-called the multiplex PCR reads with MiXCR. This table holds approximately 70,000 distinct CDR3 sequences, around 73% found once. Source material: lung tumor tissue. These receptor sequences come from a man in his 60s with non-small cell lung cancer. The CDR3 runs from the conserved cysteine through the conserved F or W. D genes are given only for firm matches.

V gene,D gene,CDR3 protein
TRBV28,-,CTSSQSARGNSPLHF
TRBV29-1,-,CSVDGVGPSTDTQYF
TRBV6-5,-,CVSSYSRRSGNTIYF
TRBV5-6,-,CVSSLGMGQGNQPQHF
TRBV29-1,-,CRVHQDGTYNEQFF
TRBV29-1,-,CSLKGVGNSEAFF
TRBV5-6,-,CANSRWAETQYF
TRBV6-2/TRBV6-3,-,CASSYPGNTIYF
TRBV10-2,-,CASGEFNNSPLHF
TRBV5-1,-,CASSLSVDSPLHF
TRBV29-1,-,CSVAHRYHETQYF
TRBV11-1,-,CASSSDMYDTEAFF
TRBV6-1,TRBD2,CASGKLAEGRFF
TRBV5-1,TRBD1,CASSMATGGHGNEQFF
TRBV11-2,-,CASSFSPTYEQYF
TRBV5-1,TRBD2,CASSLVASGMYNEQFF
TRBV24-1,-,CATSYEGSTEAFF
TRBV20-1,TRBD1,CSGDGDRLMNEQCF
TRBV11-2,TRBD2,CASSLGPSGSYNEQFF
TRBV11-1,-,CASSLMEETQFF
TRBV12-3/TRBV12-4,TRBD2,CASSPTSGRMRYF
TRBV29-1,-,CSVEGGKEEYF
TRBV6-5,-,CASSPSRGKGTQYF